This TCR beta chain was sequenced in a study of vaccination and CD4 T cells after COVID-19 (dated by TCRdb to between 2020 and 2023). Background on the whole study: Convalescent patients had a positive SARS-CoV-2 result on nasal swab PCR, and of these patients, several had mild disease and one had severe disease. The convalescent cohort included six males and four females, with two Hispanic individuals, seven Caucasians, two Asians and one multiracial person. In ten to eleven COVID-19 convalescent patients and a handful of infection-naive healthy vaccine recipients, the spike-specific CD4+ TCR repertoire before mRNA vaccination was compared with the repertoire after mRNA vaccination. Culture stimuli were overlapping spike peptide pools from SARS-CoV-2 and from the common cold coronaviruses HCoV-NL63, HCoV-OC43 and HCoV-229E. In control cultures, a CEFX viral epitope pool was used as positive control, an HIV-1 Nef peptide pool was used as negative control, or no peptide was added. Post-COVID blood samples from convalescent patients were collected a median of about 100 days after diagnosis, with a range of roughly 30 to 161 days. Two doses of either the Pfizer-BioNTech BNT162b2 vaccine (n=8) or the Moderna mRNA-1273 vaccine (n=2) were administered to participants. The time from the second vaccine dose to post-vaccine blood sampling had a median of roughly 70 days and ranged from about 12 to 250 days.

According to the germline V gene (reference sequence), CDR1 reads LNHNV and CDR2 reads YYDKDF. Inclusive of the bounding cysteine and phenylalanine, the CDR3 is 18 residues long. Only the CDR3 region is kept as DNA, spanning 54 bases read in frame from base 1. Trimming at the junction amounts to 1 base on V and 2 bases on J, and the germline ends lie 18 bases apart. Beyond this particular receptor, the publication reports: Nearly all vaccine-specific clones in convalescent patients (304 of 307) were mono-reactive for SARS-CoV-2 spike rather than cross-reactive with common cold coronaviruses. An increase in the median number of SARS-CoV-2-reactive clonotypes from 21 after infection to roughly 39 after vaccination was observed, but the change was not found to be significant. Among convalescent patients, a median about 90% of the SARS-CoV-2-reactive clones seen after vaccination appeared only after vaccination, which suggests priming specific to the vaccine. The study included relatively few convalescent patients and did not analyze early timepoints after natural infection.

Library generation was performed with PCR. TCR sequencing of DNA from cultured CD4+ T cells used the Oncomine TCR Beta short-read assay at the Johns Hopkins FTIC core. The QIAamp micro DNA kit was used to extract genomic DNA from the cultured CD4+ T cells. The Oncomine TCR Beta libraries from cultured CD4+ T cells were pooled using unique dual indexes and then sequenced on an Illumina iSeq 100. In the original analysis: Non-productive sequences were removed, and CDR3s not starting with C, not ending with F or W, or shorter than 7 amino acids were discarded. The MANAFEST web application was used to identify antigen-specific clonotypes by comparing peptide-stimulated wells against reference wells and other culture wells. To be called positive, a clone needed an FDR below 0.05, an odds ratio above 5, and a productive frequency above 0.1% in at least two of three replicate wells. Clonotypes that were significantly expanded in both SARS-CoV-2 spike wells and at least one common cold coronavirus spike condition were defined as cross-reactive. Levenshtein distances (stringdist) and unrooted phylogenetic trees (ape) in R version 3.6.1 were used to assess CDR3 homology. In TCRdb, the public reads were trimmed at Q25 with fastp and aligned with MiXCR, with productive beta chains retained. Merged by CDR3 protein, the rows form single entries marked with the most common genes and DNA. The V and J calls here are based on TCRdb, not the publication. This sample has about 14,000 distinct CDR3 sequences in its table, and around 46% of those were observed once. The leading ten clones occupy approximately 13% of the sample.

Concerning this clonotype: Its target antigen remains unknown. Base qualities were left out, and no much larger clone turns up one base away.

The treatment or condition tag for this specimen amounts to: approximately nine-day PBMC culture with coronavirus spike peptide pools or control peptides (ViraFEST assay). The study used the ViraFEST assay, which expanded antigen-specific T cells with peptide pools and then identified expanded clonotypes by TCR sequencing. Positive SARS-CoV-2 PCR tests in the convalescent patients dated from March to December 2020, before Alpha, Beta and Delta variants emerged in the United States. Each well held some 2 million PBMCs cultured with roughly 9.2 ug/ml peptide pools in IMDM containing roughly 5% human AB serum and 8 to 10 IU/ml IL-2. Half of the culture medium was replaced with fresh IL-2-containing medium on days 3 and 7. After around 11 days of culture, CD4+ T cells were isolated by negative selection using the EasySep CD4+ T cell isolation kit. PBMCs were separated from whole blood using Ficoll-Paque Plus gradient centrifugation and then either used fresh or cryopreserved at -140C. In general, triplicate wells were set up for every culture condition.

This TCR derives from a human donor who had recovered from COVID-19. Input material: CD4+ T cells from blood, cultured in vitro. The chain is encoded by TRBV15 joined to TRBJ1-3; the D gene is perhaps TRBD1, on 5 matching bases. CDR3 region: CATSRAIGREIAGNTIYF. The DNA reads as follows: TGTGCCACCAGCAGAGCCATCGGCAGGGAGATAGCTGGAAACACCATATATTTT. Here the CDR3 is joined to the reference TRBV15 and TRBJ1-3 genes, and the full variable domain is: DAMVIQNPRYQVTQFGKPVTLSCSQTLNHNVMYWYQQKSSQAPKLLFHYYDKDFNNEADTPDNFQSRRPNTSFCFLDIRSPGLGDTAMYLCATSRAIGREIAGNTIYFGEGSWLTVV.